The rows below give T cell receptor beta chains drawn from one sample of a study of T-cell memory formation after mild COVID-19. TCRdb called the 5' RACE reads again in MiXCR, with one record for every CDR3 protein. This sample has about 400,000 distinct CDR3 sequences; roughly 18% occur once, and the top ten carry 20% to 25%. The sample comprised PBMCs or a T cell subset sorted from them (not recorded which). These receptors all come from a man between 18 and 29 years old who had mild COVID-19 (a few samples of this study predate the infection). Cell type and time point are not known. The CDR3 runs from the conserved cysteine through the conserved F or W. D genes are given only for firm matches. Size tells how often a clone was seen (once, few, many) or the class of an expanded clone, and some rows leave it out.

D gene | clone size | J gene | V gene | CDR3 protein | CDR3 DNA
TRBD2 | . | TRBJ2-3 | TRBV7-2 | CASSAGLARTDTQYF | TGTGCCAGCAGCGCGGGACTAGCTCGTACAGATACGCAGTATTTT
. | few | TRBJ2-3 | TRBV9 | CASSVHTLADTQYF | TGTGCCAGCAGCGTCCATACTTTAGCAGATACGCAGTATTTT
. | . | TRBJ2-1 | TRBV6-1 | CASSSVAVGNNEQFF | TGTGCCAGCAGCAGTGTGGCGGTGGGTAACAATGAGCAGTTCTTC
. | . | TRBJ1-1 | TRBV20-1 | CSARRGGDLNTEAFF | TGCAGTGCTAGAAGGGGGGGGGACTTGAACACTGAAGCTTTCTTT
. | few | TRBJ1-2 | TRBV20-1 | CSALGQPNGYTF | TGCAGTGCTCTTGGACAGCCGAATGGCTACACCTTC
TRBD1 | few | TRBJ2-1 | TRBV15 | CATSSLTGQTVSYNEQFF | TGTGCCACCAGCAGCCTCACGGGACAGACAGTTTCCTACAATGAGCAGTTCTTC
. | few | TRBJ1-1 | TRBV6-5 | CASSYSMREINTEAFF | TGTGCCAGCAGTTACTCGATGAGGGAGATCAACACTGAAGCTTTCTTT
. | many | TRBJ1-5 | TRBV5-5 | CASSYRENQPQHF | TGTGCCAGCAGCTACAGGGAAAATCAGCCCCAGCATTTT
TRBD1 | . | TRBJ2-3 | TRBV5-1 | CASNPTGVQDTQYF | TGCGCCAGCAACCCGACAGGGGTGCAAGATACGCAGTATTTT
. | . | TRBJ1-1 | TRBV5-1 | CASSFLRPRGTEAFF | TGCGCCAGCAGCTTTTTGCGCCCCCGGGGCACTGAAGCTTTCTTT
. | few | TRBJ2-2 | TRBV5-1 | CASSFLRETNTGELFF | TGCGCCAGCAGCTTCCTCCGGGAGACTAACACCGGGGAGCTGTTTTTT
. | . | TRBJ1-2 | TRBV7-2 | CASSSGHGYGYTF | TGTGCCAGCAGTTCAGGACATGGCTATGGCTACACCTTC
TRBD2 | few | TRBJ2-1 | TRBV4-2 | CASSQIVLAGGNEQFF | TGTGCCAGCAGCCAGATTGTCCTAGCGGGGGGAAATGAGCAGTTCTTC
TRBD2 | few | TRBJ2-1 | TRBV7-9 | CASSFILAGGEQFF | TGTGCCAGCAGCTTCATACTAGCGGGGGGTGAGCAGTTCTTC
. | . | TRBJ2-5 | TRBV5-1 | CASSLRRDQETQYF | TGCGCCAGCAGCTTGCGGCGGGACCAAGAGACCCAGTACTTC
. | . | TRBJ1-5 | TRBV24-1 | CATSDSALGDYSNQPQHF | TGTGCCACCAGTGATTCGGCCTTGGGAGACTATAGCAATCAGCCCCAGCATTTT
. | . | TRBJ2-4 | TRBV15 | CATSRDGQADIQYF | TGTGCCACCAGCAGAGACGGGCAAGCGGACATTCAGTACTTC
. | few | TRBJ2-5 | TRBV5-5 | CASSTGHALSETQYF | TGTGCCAGCAGCACCGGCCACGCCTTATCGGAGACCCAGTACTTC
TRBD2 | . | TRBJ2-3 | TRBV20-1 | CSARASGARYTQYF | TGCAGTGCCCGAGCCAGCGGGGCACGATATACGCAGTATTTT
TRBD1 | . | TRBJ1-5 | TRBV12-3/TRBV12-4 | CASTLGKGQGSNQPQHF | TGTGCCAGCACCCTAGGGAAGGGACAGGGCAGCAATCAGCCCCAGCATTTT
. | few | TRBJ2-6 | TRBV5-6 | CASSPVIWDSASGANVLTF | TGTGCCAGCAGCCCCGTCATTTGGGACTCAGCTTCTGGGGCCAACGTCCTGACTTTC
. | . | TRBJ1-5 | TRBV7-6 | CASSRGARNQPQHF | TGTGCCAGCAGCCGGGGGGCACGGAATCAGCCCCAGCATTTT
TRBD2 | . | TRBJ2-5 | TRBV5-4 | CASSSERGGTQETQYF | TGTGCCAGCAGCTCCGAGCGGGGGGGTACCCAAGAGACCCAGTACTTC
TRBD1 | few | TRBJ1-6 | TRBV28 | CASSLYDRGFRSPLHF | TGTGCCAGCAGTTTATATGACAGGGGTTTTCGATCACCCCTCCACTTT
TRBD2 | few | TRBJ2-3 | TRBV18 | CASSPTSGGLDTQYF | TGTGCCAGCTCACCCACTAGCGGGGGACTAGATACGCAGTATTTT
TRBD1 | few | TRBJ2-1 | TRBV7-3 | CASAPQGFPYNEQFF | TGTGCCAGCGCTCCACAGGGGTTCCCCTACAATGAGCAGTTCTTC
. | . | TRBJ2-7 | TRBV18 | CASSPPRVYEQYF | TGTGCCAGCTCACCCCCACGTGTTTACGAGCAGTACTTC
. | . | TRBJ1-5 | TRBV5-6 | CASSRLAQPQHF | TGTGCCAGCAGCCGACTGGCTCAGCCCCAGCATTTT
. | . | TRBJ1-2 | TRBV10-3 | CAISVESNYGYTF | TGTGCCATCAGTGTTGAATCTAACTATGGCTACACCTTC
. | few | TRBJ1-2 | TRBV6-1 | CASIGRGGYGYTF | TGTGCCAGCATCGGTCGGGGGGGGTATGGCTACACCTTC
TRBD1 | few | TRBJ1-2 | TRBV6-1 | CASSLTRGLLGYTF | TGTGCCAGCAGCCTAACCAGGGGGCTGTTAGGCTACACCTTC
TRBD2 | few | TRBJ2-3 | TRBV20-1 | CSARDAGTSEDTQYF | TGCAGTGCTAGAGATGCCGGGACTAGCGAAGATACGCAGTATTTT
. | . | TRBJ1-5 | TRBV13 | CASSSRDDNQPQHF | TGTGCCAGCAGCTCTCGGGACGACAATCAGCCCCAGCATTTT
. | once | TRBJ1-6 | TRBV18 | CASSRQDRINSPLHF | TGTGCCAGCTCACGACAAGATCGGATTAATTCACCCCTCCACTTT
. | many | TRBJ1-3 | TRBV7-2 | CASSSGISGNTIYF | TGTGCCAGCAGCTCCGGGATCAGCGGAAACACCATATATTTT
TRBD2 | . | TRBJ2-5 | TRBV4-2 | CASSQGSSGGIETQYF | TGTGCCAGCAGCCAAGGGAGTAGCGGGGGGATTGAGACCCAGTACTTC
. | . | TRBJ2-3 | TRBV4-2 | CASSREQRDTDTQYF | TGTGCCAGCAGCCGCGAACAGAGGGACACAGATACGCAGTATTTT
TRBD1 | . | TRBJ1-2 | TRBV7-9 | CASGRGTGGHGYTF | TGTGCCAGCGGCCGGGGGACAGGGGGCCATGGCTACACCTTC
TRBD1 | once | TRBJ2-7 | TRBV15 | CATSKQGGRSYEQYF | TGTGCCACCAGTAAACAGGGGGGACGCTCCTACGAGCAGTACTTC
TRBD1 | . | TRBJ2-5 | TRBV5-1 | CASSPGTGVLETQYF | TGCGCCAGCAGCCCAGGGACAGGGGTGTTGGAGACCCAGTACTTC
. | . | TRBJ2-5 | TRBV4-1 | CASSQEMLAETQYF | TGCGCCAGCAGCCAAGAAATGCTAGCGGAGACCCAGTACTTC
TRBD1 | few | TRBJ2-7 | TRBV7-8 | CASSPFRTTGSSYEQYF | TGTGCCAGCAGCCCCTTTCGGACGACAGGGAGCTCCTACGAGCAGTACTTC
. | few | TRBJ2-1 | TRBV3-1 | CASSPARGGFTFF | TGTGCCAGCAGCCCCGCTAGGGGCGGCTTCACGTTCTTC
TRBD1 | few | TRBJ1-1 | TRBV7-2 | CASSPTGRRTEAFF | TGTGCCAGCAGCCCGACAGGGCGACGGACTGAAGCTTTCTTT
. | few | TRBJ1-2 | TRBV12-3/TRBV12-4 | CASSFPDRNYGYTF | TGTGCCAGCAGTTTCCCTGACAGAAACTATGGCTACACCTTC
. | . | TRBJ1-1 | TRBV28 | CASHQNRNTEAFF | TGTGCCAGCCACCAAAACAGGAACACTGAAGCTTTCTTT
. | many | TRBJ1-2 | TRBV29-1 | CSVGPPDYGYTF | TGCAGCGTCGGCCCGCCGGACTATGGCTACACCTTC
. | . | TRBJ1-1 | TRBV12-3/TRBV12-4 | CASTSEGLNTEAFF | TGTGCCAGCACCTCGGAGGGATTGAACACTGAAGCTTTCTTT
. | few | TRBJ1-2 | TRBV6-2/TRBV6-3 | CASVHPGTTYGYTF | TGTGCCAGCGTCCATCCGGGGACAACCTATGGCTACACCTTC
. | . | TRBJ2-1 | TRBV15 | CATSRGEPTGEKQFF | TGTGCCACCAGCAGAGGTGAGCCGACGGGGGAAAAGCAGTTCTTC
TRBD2 | many | TRBJ2-5 | TRBV4-1 | CASSQAALAGGGRETQYF | TGCGCCAGCAGCCAAGCGGCGCTAGCGGGGGGCGGGCGAGAGACCCAGTACTTC
TRBD2 | few | TRBJ2-3 | TRBV29-1 | CSVEATSLPTDTQYF | TGCAGCGTTGAAGCGACTAGCCTTCCAACAGATACGCAGTATTTT
TRBD2 | . | TRBJ2-7 | TRBV20-1 | CSARTSKPYEQYF | TGCAGTGCCAGGACTAGTAAGCCCTACGAGCAGTACTTC